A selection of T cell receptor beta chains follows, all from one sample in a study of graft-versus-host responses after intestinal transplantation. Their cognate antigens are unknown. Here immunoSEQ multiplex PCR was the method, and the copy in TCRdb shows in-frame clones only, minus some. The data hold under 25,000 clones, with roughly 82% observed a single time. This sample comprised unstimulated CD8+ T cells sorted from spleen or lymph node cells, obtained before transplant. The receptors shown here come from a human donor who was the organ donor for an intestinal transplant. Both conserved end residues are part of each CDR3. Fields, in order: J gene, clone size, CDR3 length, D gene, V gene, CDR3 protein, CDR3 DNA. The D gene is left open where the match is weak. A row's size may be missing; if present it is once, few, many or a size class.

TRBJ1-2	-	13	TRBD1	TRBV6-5	CASSYPTGEGYTF	TGTGCCAGCAGTTACCCGACAGGGGAGGGCTACACCTTC
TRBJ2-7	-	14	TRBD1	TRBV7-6	CASSSDREPYEQYF	TGTGCCAGCAGCTCCGACAGGGAGCCCTACGAGCAGTACTTC
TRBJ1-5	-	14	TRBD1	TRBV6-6	CASRRTGRNQPQHF	TGTGCCAGCCGGAGGACAGGGCGCAATCAGCCCCAGCATTTT
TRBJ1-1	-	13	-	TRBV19	CASVGMGRTEAFF	TGTGCCAGCGTGGGGATGGGAAGGACTGAAGCTTTCTTT
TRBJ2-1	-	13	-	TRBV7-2	CASSLVWWNEQFF	TGTGCCAGCAGCTTAGTCTGGTGGAATGAGCAGTTCTTC
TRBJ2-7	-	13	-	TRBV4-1	CASSHWIFREQYF	TGCGCCAGCAGCCATTGGATTTTCCGCGAGCAGTACTTC
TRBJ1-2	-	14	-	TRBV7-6	CASSPSGASSGYTF	TGTGCCAGCAGCCCCTCCGGGGCTTCTAGTGGCTACACCTTC
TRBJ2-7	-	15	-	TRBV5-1	CASSLEFAETYEQYF	TGCGCCAGCAGCTTGGAGTTCGCGGAAACCTACGAGCAGTACTTC
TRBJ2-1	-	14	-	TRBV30	CAWSALLGYDEQFF	TGTGCCTGGAGTGCCCTACTAGGATACGATGAGCAGTTCTTC
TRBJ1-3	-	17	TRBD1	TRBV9	CASSSSRDRGLGNTIYF	TGTGCCAGCAGCTCGTCCCGGGACAGGGGGCTAGGAAACACCATATATTTT
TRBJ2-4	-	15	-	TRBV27	CASSPSYDGGNIQYF	TGTGCCAGCAGTCCTTCTTACGATGGAGGGAACATTCAGTACTTC
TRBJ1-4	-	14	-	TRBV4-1	CASSQDLGGEKLFF	TGCGCCAGCAGCCAAGACTTAGGGGGTGAAAAACTGTTTTTT
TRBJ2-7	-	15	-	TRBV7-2	CASSLALAGPLEQYF	TGTGCCAGCAGCTTAGCGCTGGCGGGGCCCTTGGAGCAGTACTTC
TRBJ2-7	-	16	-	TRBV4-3	CASSQDLDRSSYEQYF	TGCGCCAGCAGCCAGGATCTTGACAGAAGCTCCTACGAGCAGTACTTC
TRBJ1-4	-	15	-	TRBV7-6	CASSLGFEGREKLFF	TGTGCCAGCAGCTTAGGATTCGAGGGACGTGAAAAACTGTTTTTT
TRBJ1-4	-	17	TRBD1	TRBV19	CASSIRRTQGAGEKLFF	TGTGCCAGTAGTATAAGGAGGACACAGGGGGCCGGGGAAAAACTGTTTTTT
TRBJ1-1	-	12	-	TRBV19	CASSISRTEAFF	TGTGCCAGTAGTATATCCCGAACTGAAGCTTTCTTT
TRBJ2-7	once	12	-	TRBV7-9	CASSLADYEQYF	TGTGCCAGCAGCTTAGCGGACTACGAGCAGTACTTC
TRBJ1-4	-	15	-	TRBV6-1	CASRLRVRSNEKLFF	TGTGCCAGCAGACTCAGGGTGAGATCTAATGAAAAACTGTTTTTT
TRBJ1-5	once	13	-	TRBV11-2	CASSLGDRQPQHF	TGTGCCAGCAGCTTAGGCGATCGTCAGCCCCAGCATTTT
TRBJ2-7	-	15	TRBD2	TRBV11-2	CASSTGRGSSYEQYF	TGTGCCAGCAGCACGGGGAGGGGCAGCTCCTACGAGCAGTACTTC
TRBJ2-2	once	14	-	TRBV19	CASSLGLYTGELFF	TGTGCCAGTAGTCTGGGACTTTACACCGGGGAGCTGTTTTTT
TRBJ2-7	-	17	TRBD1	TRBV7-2	CASSLLLVRDRGTEQYF	TGTGCCAGCAGCCTCCTTTTGGTCCGGGACAGGGGGACCGAGCAGTACTTC
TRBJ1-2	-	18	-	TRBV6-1	CASSEAGGQNRISYGYTF	TGTGCCAGCAGTGAAGCAGGCGGACAGAACAGGATCTCCTATGGCTACACCTTC
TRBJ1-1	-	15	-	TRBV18	CASSPPGHKNTEAFF	TGTGCCAGCTCACCACCAGGACACAAGAACACTGAAGCTTTCTTT
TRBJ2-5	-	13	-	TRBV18	CASSPPSQETQYF	TGTGCCAGCTCACCGCCCTCCCAAGAGACCCAGTACTTC
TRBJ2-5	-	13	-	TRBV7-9	CASRGHFGETQYF	TGTGCCAGCAGAGGACACTTTGGGGAGACCCAGTACTTC
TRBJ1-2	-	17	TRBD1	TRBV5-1	CASRRDPTGASYYGYTF	TGCGCCAGCAGACGCGACCCGACAGGGGCCTCTTACTATGGCTACACCTTC
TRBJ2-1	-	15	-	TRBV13	CASRSRDSIYNEQFF	TGTGCCAGCCGGAGCCGAGACTCGATTTACAATGAGCAGTTCTTC
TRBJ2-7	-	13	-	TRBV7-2	CASSPYELYEQYF	TGTGCCAGCAGCCCATATGAGCTCTACGAGCAGTACTTC
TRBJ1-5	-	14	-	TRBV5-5	CASSLQGSDQPQHF	TGTGCCAGCAGCTTGCAGGGTTCCGATCAGCCCCAGCATTTT
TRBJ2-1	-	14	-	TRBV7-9	CASSSTVLYNEQFF	TGTGCCAGCAGCTCTACAGTACTCTACAATGAGCAGTTCTTC
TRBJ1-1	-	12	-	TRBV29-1	CSVGNGNTEAFF	TGCAGCGTGGGAAATGGGAACACTGAAGCTTTCTTT
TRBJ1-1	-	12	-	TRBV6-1	CASSTGAAEAFF	TGTGCCAGCAGTACGGGTGCGGCTGAAGCTTTCTTT
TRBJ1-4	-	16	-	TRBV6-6	CASSPKTQPAGEKLFF	TGTGCCAGCAGTCCAAAGACGCAGCCGGCCGGGGAAAAACTGTTTTTT
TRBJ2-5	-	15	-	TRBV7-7	CASSLAWGERETQYF	TGTGCCAGCAGCTTAGCGTGGGGGGAGAGGGAGACCCAGTACTTC
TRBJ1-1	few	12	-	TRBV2	CASSAMNTEAFF	TGTGCCAGCAGTGCGATGAACACTGAAGCTTTCTTT
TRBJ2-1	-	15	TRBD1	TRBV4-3	CASSQGGQAYNEQFF	TGCGCCAGCAGCCAGGGGGGACAGGCCTACAATGAGCAGTTCTTC